This T cell receptor (beta chain) was captured in a study of T cell repertoires in cytomegalovirus infection. Study context: Both CMV infection and a matching HLA type were indicated by public TCR beta signatures. Study-wide points: HLA-C-restricted, CMV-specific TCR beta clonotypes were dominant ex vivo. Pooled public TCR beta family frequency picked out CMV carriers with the relevant HLA.

The table lists this clonotype with many counts. What it binds is unknown. MiXCR was run by TCRdb on the reads, yielding one entry per CDR3 protein. This table holds 450,000 to 600,000 distinct CDR3 sequences, around 10% found once. CDR3 length equals 14 residues. CDR1 is SGHVS, CDR2 FQNEAQ, per germline. Trimming cost V 0 bases and J 2 bases, with 8 bases left between them. The specimen sequenced was PBMCs. V usage is TRBV7-8 and J usage is TRBJ2-7; D is unresolved. This receptor was identified in a human donor in good health (CMV status not recorded). Some clones in this sample may be carry-over from other donors' samples. The CDR3 DNA follows: TGTGCCAGCAGCTTAGCAGGAGAAGCCTACGAGCAGTACTTC. Its protein product is CASSLAGEAYEQYF.